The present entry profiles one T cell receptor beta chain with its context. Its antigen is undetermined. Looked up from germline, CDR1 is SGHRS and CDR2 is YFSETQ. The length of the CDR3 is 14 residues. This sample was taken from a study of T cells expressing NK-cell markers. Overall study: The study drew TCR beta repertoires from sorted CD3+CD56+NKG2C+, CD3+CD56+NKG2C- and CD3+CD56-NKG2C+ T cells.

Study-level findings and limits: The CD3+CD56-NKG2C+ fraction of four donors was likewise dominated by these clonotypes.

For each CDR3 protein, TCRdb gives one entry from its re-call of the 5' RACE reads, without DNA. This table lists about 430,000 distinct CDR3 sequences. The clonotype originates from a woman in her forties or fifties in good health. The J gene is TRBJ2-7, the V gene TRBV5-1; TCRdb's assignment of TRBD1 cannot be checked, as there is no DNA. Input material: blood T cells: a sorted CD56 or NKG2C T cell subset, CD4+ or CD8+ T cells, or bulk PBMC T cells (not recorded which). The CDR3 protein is CASSLGPGGREQYF.